These 13 T cell receptor beta chains were sequenced from one sample in a study of blood T cell repertoires in COVID-19 (dated by TCRdb to about 2020). Receptor amplification or capture employed the immunoSEQ multiplex PCR assay. The source is immuneACCESS, and TCRdb retained only in-frame sequences with V and J called. Part of the clones is not carried over; for the studies checked, unresolved V genes explain less than half of this, and the remainder is unexplained. The sample table contains approximately 110,000 clones; only one count was recorded for roughly 80% of them. The biggest ten clones account for roughly 4% of the sample. The sequenced sample consisted of peripheral blood. These receptors came from a human donor in a cohort sampled during active or convalescent COVID-19.

CDR3 coding DNA: TGTGCCAGCAGCTTGGCCAGTCAGCCCCAGCATTTT. It encodes CASSLASQPQHF. The chain recombines TRBV5-6 with TRBJ1-5; D is uncertain. Germline lookup yields CDR1 SGHDT and CDR2 YYEEEE. The CDR3 loop spans 12 amino acids. With 0 bases removed from V and 6 bases from J, the gap between germline ends came to 4 bases.

V usage is TRBV9 and J usage is TRBJ1-6, with TRBD1 as a possible D gene (6 bases). Germline lookup yields CDR1 SGDLS and CDR2 YYNGEE. The CDR3 loop spans 16 amino acids. V lost 3 bases to trimming and J lost 0 bases, with 10 bases between them. For the CDR3, the DNA is TGTGCCAGCAGCGCAGGACAGAGCTCCTATAATTCACCCCTCCACTTT. Residues: CASSAGQSSYNSPLHF.

V is TRBV27 and J is TRBJ1-2, with 9 positions matching TRBD1. This CDR3 comprises 16 residues. J lost 8 bases, V lost 5 bases, and 15 bases had no gene match. CDR1 is MNHEY and CDR2 is SMNVEV in the germline V gene (reference sequence). Here the CDR3 DNA reads TGTGCCAGCAGTCAAGTAGACCCGGGACAGGGCGGCGGCTACACCTTC. It encodes CASSQVDPGQGGGYTF.

This chain links TRBV20-1 with TRBJ1-2; perhaps TRBD1 as D (6 bases). Trimming pared 2 bases from V and 7 bases from J, leaving 8 bases between. The CDR3 has 11 amino acids. Germline V gene lookup returns CDR1 DFQATT and CDR2 SNEGSKA (reference sequence). The CDR3 coding sequence is TGCAGTGCTAGACAGGACAGTGGCTACACCTTC. This gives the protein CSARQDSGYTF.

The rearrangement links TRBV5-6 to TRBJ2-7; 10 nucleotides line up with TRBD1. The CDR3 is made up of 15 amino acids. The V gene end was trimmed by 1 base and the J gene end by 9 bases; junction bases not matched to a gene: 10. In germline, CDR1 is SGHDT, CDR2 YYEEEE. CDR3 in amino acids: CASSLSGQGVFRQYF. The DNA for the CDR3 is TGTGCCAGCAGCTTGTCTGGACAGGGGGTATTTCGGCAGTACTTC.

This clone has just one count. V is TRBV28 and J is TRBJ2-7, with 7 bases aligning to TRBD1. This CDR3 comprises 16 residues. J gave up 4 bases and V 6 bases, and 15 bases lay outside the gene matches. Germline CDR1 is MDHEN and CDR2 is SYDVKM. The CDR3 region has the DNA TGTGCCAGCAGCACCCGAGGGGCAGGGGGATCGTACGAGCAGTACTTC. This translates into CASSTRGAGGSYEQYF. Together with reference TRBV28 and TRBJ2-7, the CDR3 gives the full variable domain: DVKVTQSSRYLVKRTGEKVFLECVQDMDHENMFWYRQDPGLGLRLIYFSYDVKMKEKGDIPEGYSVSREKKERFSLILESASTNQTSMYLCASSTRGAGGSYEQYFGPGTRLTVT.

This clone has only one observation. The chain carries TRBV19 and TRBJ2-3; TRBD2 is a possible D gene (6 bases). The CDR3 runs 14 residues. Per germline, CDR1 LNHDA and CDR2 SQIVND (reference sequence). V was shortened by 5 bases and J by 4 bases, with 13 bases between the two germline ends. CDR3 sequence reads: CASSWDSASDTQYF. The CDR3 DNA is TGTGCCAGTAGTTGGGACTCGGCGTCAGATACGCAGTATTTT.

The V gene is TRBV28, the J gene TRBJ2-3, with TRBD1 identical over 7 bases. Germline assignment: CDR1 MDHEN and CDR2 SYDVKM. The CDR3 length is 12 residues. The V segment lost 11 bases and the J segment 2 bases; nucleotides outside the gene matches: 4. CDR3 sequence (DNA): TGTGCCTTGGGGACAGCCACAGATACGCAGTATTTT. Translation: CALGTATDTQYF.

The chain employs TRBV28 and TRBJ1-5, with D maybe TRBD1 (6 bases). Between the trimmed V and J ends, which lost 7 bases and 4 bases, there was a span of 17 bases. CDR3 length: 15 residues. The germline V gene encodes CDR1 MDHEN and CDR2 SYDVKM. The CDR3 region has the DNA TGTGCCAGCACCGATCTACAGGGCGTGAATCAGCCCCAGCATTTT. Its protein is CASTDLQGVNQPQHF.

The rearrangement links TRBV6-5 to TRBJ2-7; TRBD1 matches 10 bases. Per germline, CDR1 MNHEY and CDR2 SVGAGI. Losses at the gene ends were 7 bases for V and 3 bases for J; bases not matched to a gene: 6. The CDR3 spans 14 residues. CDR3 DNA sequence: TGTGCCAGCATGACAGGGGGCTACGGCTACGAGCAGTACTTC. This sequence encodes CASMTGGYGYEQYF.

The chain uses TRBV30 and TRBJ1-2, with 9 positions matching TRBD1. V was pared by 0 bases and J by 6 bases, with 2 bases of the junction left unmatched. Per germline, CDR1 GTSNPN and CDR2 SVGIG (reference sequence). The CDR3 totals 13 residues. The CDR3 DNA sequence: TGTGCCTGGAGTGTAGGGACAGGGAATGGCTACACCTTC. Translated, it gives CAWSVGTGNGYTF.

CDR3 amino acids: CASSQEPPRTGLGYTF. The CDR3 DNA reads TGTGCCAGCAGCCAAGAACCCCCGCGGACAGGGCTCGGCTACACCTTC. The chain links TRBV3-1 (or the pseudogene TRBV3-2) to TRBJ1-2; 8 positions agree with TRBD1. This CDR3 comprises 16 residues. V lost 0 bases, J lost 8 bases, and 11 bases stayed unmatched. Germline values: CDR1 LGHDT, CDR2 YNNKEL (reference sequence).

The chain is built from TRBV9 and TRBJ2-7; a possible D gene is TRBD2 (6 bases). Germline CDR1 and CDR2: SGDLS and YYNGEE. The CDR3 covers 15 residues. The V end was cut by 0 bases, the J end by 1 base, with 11 bases between. CDR3 nucleotide sequence: TGTGCCAGCAGCGTAGGACTAGACGTGTCCTACGAGCAGTACTTC. Protein sequence: CASSVGLDVSYEQYF.